This TCR beta chain was identified in a study of blood T cells in healthy people across ages. This CDR3 region has 16 residues. V was pared by 1 base and J by 3 bases, with 5 bases of the junction left unmatched. Germline V gives CDR1 DFQATT, CDR2 SNEGSKA (reference sequence). It was with a sample-barcoded 5' primer and a J-beta primer mix that a second PCR of roughly 7 to 12 cycles was run. TCRdb reanalysed the 5' RACE reads using MiXCR and keeps one entry per CDR3 protein. There are about a million distinct CDR3 sequences in the sample; approximately 50% occur only once, and about 20% lies in the top ten.

The rearrangement uses TRBV20-1 and TRBJ2-1; 11 bases line up with TRBD2. The sample comprised blood. This receptor was identified in a woman between 55 and 75 years old in good health. The CDR3 nucleotides are TGCAGTGCTAGAGTATTAGCGGGAGGGCTCTACAATGAGCAGTTCTTC. This gives the protein CSARVLAGGLYNEQFF.